The source of this TCR beta chain is a study of T cell changes during pregnancy in multiple sclerosis. The CDR3 loop spans 13 amino acids. V lost 6 bases, J lost 4 bases, and 4 bases stayed unmatched. Germline CDR1 reads SQVTM; CDR2 reads ANQGSEA. Clones were read by immunoSEQ multiplex PCR, and TCRdb kept only the in-frame ones, dropping some. Among tens of thousands of clones, over 85% were seen once, and the ten largest hold roughly 3.3%. The receptor comes from a female donor in good health, enrolled as a control in a pregnancy study. The J gene is TRBJ2-3, the V gene TRBV29-1; the match to TRBD2 covers 10 bases. The sequenced sample was peripheral blood, obtained in the first trimester of pregnancy. As DNA, the CDR3 is TGCAGCGTGCAGCGGGAGGGAGCAGATACGCAGTATTTT. This codes for CSVQREGADTQYF.